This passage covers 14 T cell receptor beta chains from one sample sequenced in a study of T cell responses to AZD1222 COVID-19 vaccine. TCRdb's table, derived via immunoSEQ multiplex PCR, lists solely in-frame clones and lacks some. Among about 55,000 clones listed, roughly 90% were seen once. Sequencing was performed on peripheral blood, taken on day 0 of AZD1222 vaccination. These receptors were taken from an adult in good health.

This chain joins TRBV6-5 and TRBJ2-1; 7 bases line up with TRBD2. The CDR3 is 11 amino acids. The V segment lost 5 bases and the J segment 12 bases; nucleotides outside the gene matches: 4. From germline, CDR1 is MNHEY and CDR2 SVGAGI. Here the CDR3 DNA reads TGTGCCAGCAGTCGGGGGGAAAGGCAGTTCTTC. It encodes CASSRGERQFF.

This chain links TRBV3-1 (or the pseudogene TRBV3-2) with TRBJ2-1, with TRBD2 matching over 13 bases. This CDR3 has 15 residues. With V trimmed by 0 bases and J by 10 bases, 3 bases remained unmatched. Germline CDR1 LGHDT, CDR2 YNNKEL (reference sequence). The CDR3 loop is CASSQDPLAGGEQFF. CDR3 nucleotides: TGTGCCAGCAGCCAAGATCCACTAGCGGGAGGGGAGCAGTTCTTC.

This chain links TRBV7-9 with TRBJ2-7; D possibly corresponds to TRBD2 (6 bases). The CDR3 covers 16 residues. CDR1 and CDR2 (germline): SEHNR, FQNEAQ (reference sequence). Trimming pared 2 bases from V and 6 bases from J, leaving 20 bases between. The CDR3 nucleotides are TGTGCCAGCAGCTTATGGGAAGCGGGTCCCGGGGGCGAGCAGTACTTC. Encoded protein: CASSLWEAGPGGEQYF.

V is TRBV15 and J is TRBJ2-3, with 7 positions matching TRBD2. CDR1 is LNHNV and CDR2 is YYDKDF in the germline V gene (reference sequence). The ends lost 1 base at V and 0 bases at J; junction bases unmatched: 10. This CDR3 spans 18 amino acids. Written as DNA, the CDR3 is TGTGCCACCAGCAGAGCGTTTTTGAGCGGGAAAAGCACAGATACGCAGTATTTT. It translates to CATSRAFLSGKSTDTQYF.

CDR3 protein: CATRRGSYNEQFF. CDR3 DNA sequence: TGTGCCACCAGACGGGGCTCCTACAATGAGCAGTTCTTC. V is TRBV27 and J is TRBJ2-1; D is possibly TRBD2 (5 bases). The germline CDR1 and CDR2 sequences are MNHEY and SMNVEV (reference sequence). Trimming took 10 bases from V and 0 from J, leaving 10 bases between them. CDR3 length: 13 residues.

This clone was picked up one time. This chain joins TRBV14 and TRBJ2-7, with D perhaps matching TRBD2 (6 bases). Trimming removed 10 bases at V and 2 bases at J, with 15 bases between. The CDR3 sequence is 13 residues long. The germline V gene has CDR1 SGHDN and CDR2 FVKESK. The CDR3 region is CATSRDSTYEQYF. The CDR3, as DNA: TGTGCCACTTCCCGGGACTCCACCTACGAGCAGTACTTC.

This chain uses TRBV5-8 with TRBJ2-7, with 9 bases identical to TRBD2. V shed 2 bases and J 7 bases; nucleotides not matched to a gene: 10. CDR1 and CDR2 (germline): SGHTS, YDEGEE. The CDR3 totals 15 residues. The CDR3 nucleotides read TGTGCCAGCAGCTTTAGCGGGAGTCGGGCTCGGGAGCAGTACTTC. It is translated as CASSFSGSRAREQYF.

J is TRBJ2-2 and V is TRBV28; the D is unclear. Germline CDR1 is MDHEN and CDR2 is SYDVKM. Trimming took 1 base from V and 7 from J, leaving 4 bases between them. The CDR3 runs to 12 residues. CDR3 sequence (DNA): TGTGCCAGCAGTTTATTTGTCGGGGAGCTGTTTTTT. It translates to CASSLFVGELFF.

CDR3 coding DNA: TGCAGTGCTAGTGCCAATAACTATGGCTACACCTTC. Amino acids: CSASANNYGYTF. V and J are TRBV20-1 and TRBJ1-2, with unresolved D. CDR1 is DFQATT, CDR2 SNEGSKA, per germline (reference sequence). The CDR3 loop spans 12 amino acids. V was cut by 3 bases and J by 1 base, with 6 bases left in between.

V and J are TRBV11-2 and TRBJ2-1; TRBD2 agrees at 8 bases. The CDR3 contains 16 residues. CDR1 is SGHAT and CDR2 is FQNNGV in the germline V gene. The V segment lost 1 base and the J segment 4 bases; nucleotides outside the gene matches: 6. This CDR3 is CASSLASGGGYNEQFF. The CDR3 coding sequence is TGTGCCAGCAGCTTAGCATCGGGAGGGGGATACAATGAGCAGTTCTTC.

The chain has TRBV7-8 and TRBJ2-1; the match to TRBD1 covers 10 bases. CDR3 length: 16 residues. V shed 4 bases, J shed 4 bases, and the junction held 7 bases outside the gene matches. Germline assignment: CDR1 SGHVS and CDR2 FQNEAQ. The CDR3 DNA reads TGTGCCAGCAGCTCCTCGGACAGGGGGGTTTACAATGAGCAGTTCTTC. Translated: CASSSSDRGVYNEQFF. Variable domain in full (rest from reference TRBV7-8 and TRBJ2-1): GAGVSQSPRYKVAKRGQDVALRCDPISGHVSLFWYQQALGQGPEFLTYFQNEAQLDKSGLPSDRFFAERPEGSVSTLKIQRTQQEDSAVYLCASSSSDRGVYNEQFFGPGTRLTVL.

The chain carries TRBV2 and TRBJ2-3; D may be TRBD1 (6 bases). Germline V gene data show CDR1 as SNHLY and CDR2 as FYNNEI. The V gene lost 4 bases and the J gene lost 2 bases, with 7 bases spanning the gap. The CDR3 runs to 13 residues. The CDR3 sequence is CASSGQVTDTQYF. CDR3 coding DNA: TGTGCCAGCAGTGGACAGGTCACAGATACGCAGTATTTT.

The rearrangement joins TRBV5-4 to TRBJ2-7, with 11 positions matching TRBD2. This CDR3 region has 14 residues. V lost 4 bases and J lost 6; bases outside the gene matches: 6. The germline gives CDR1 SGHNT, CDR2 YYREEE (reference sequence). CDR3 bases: TGTGCCAGCAGCCTAGGACTAGCGGGTTTCGAGCAGTACTTC. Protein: CASSLGLAGFEQYF.

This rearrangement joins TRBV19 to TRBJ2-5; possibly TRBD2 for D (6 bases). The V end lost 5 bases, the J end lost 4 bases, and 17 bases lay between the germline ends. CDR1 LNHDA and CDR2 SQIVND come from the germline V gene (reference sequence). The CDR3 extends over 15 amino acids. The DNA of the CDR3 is TGTGCCAGTAGTGGGCAAAGTGCCGGGGGAGAGACCCAGTACTTC. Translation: CASSGQSAGGETQYF.